This entry describes one TCR beta chain. The germline CDR1 and CDR2 sequences are SGHNT and YENEEA. CDR3 length equals 11 residues. V was shortened by 4 bases and J by 8 bases, with 8 bases between the two germline ends. Here immunoSEQ multiplex PCR was the method, and the copy in TCRdb shows in-frame clones only, minus some. The sample includes over 150,000 clones, more than 85% seen only once; the top ten take roughly 0.53%. This sample stems from a study of blood T cell repertoires in COVID-19. The rearrangement uses TRBV11-3 and TRBJ1-2; no firm D call. The receptor was isolated from a man aged 60 to 75 with COVID-19, enrolled during active disease. The sequenced sample was peripheral blood. The CDR3 region is CASSSGWGYTF. As DNA, the CDR3 is TGTGCCAGCAGCTCGGGGTGGGGCTACACCTTC. The variable domain in full, completed from reference TRBV11-3 and TRBJ1-2, reads EAGVVQSPRYKIIEKKQPVAFWCNPISGHNTLYWYLQNLGQGPELLIRYENEEAVDDSQLPKDRFSAERLKGVDSTLKIQPAELGDSAVYLCASSSGWGYTFGSGTRLTVV.